This section outlines one T cell receptor (beta chain) sequence together with its context. What antigen it recognizes has not been identified. No base-level quality is on record; no much larger clone is a single base apart. The collaborating institutions used their own protocols to collect whole blood in K2EDTA tubes. For TCRbeta analysis, collaborators shipped samples in one of three forms: frozen whole blood, isolated PBMCs, or DNA extracted from either of those sample types. TCRbeta CDR3 regions were amplified from genomic DNA using the immunoSEQ Assay, a bias-controlled multiplex PCR. The original pipeline was this. The number of nucleated cells in each sample was estimated by amplification of reference gene primers within the assay. Sequence reads were collapsed and filtered to measure the absolute abundance of every unique TCRbeta CDR3 rearrangement. For each sample, productive Simpson clonality was calculated as the square root of Simpson's diversity index across productive rearrangements. Sourced from immuneACCESS, this table was stored by TCRdb with only in-frame sequences that have V and J called. A share of the clones is absent; for the studies checked, an unresolved V gene accounts for under half, and the remainder has no known explanation. V and J calls and clone size are given by that table; D and trimming were obtained from the DNA. This sample has some 150,000 clones in its table, and roughly 88% of those were observed once. The ten biggest clones cover about 7.8% of the sample.

This entry belongs to a study of blood T cell repertoires in COVID-19 (dated by TCRdb to the early 2020s). Describing the broader study: Collaborator samples came from the United States, Italy and Spain and covered acute and convalescent phases of COVID-19. The prospective study material was composed of cDNA or gDNA derived from T cells, B-cell-depleted T cells, or PBMCs. Subjects who had been exposed to COVID-19, were actively infected with it, or had recovered from it provided the deeply sampled blood TCRbeta repertoires that made up the dataset. A freely available public database, intended as a resource for researchers studying the immune response to SARS-CoV-2, is where the repertoires were released. The samples were drawn from the first 160 participants of the ongoing ImmuneRACE study and from 1,254 subjects provided by 6 global collaborators. The sample metadata nearly always contained a de-identified subject ID, COVID-19 status, age in years and sex. Where available, HLA class I and class II types were obtained from metadata supplied by the sample provider rather than from assay-based typing. Here is what the overall study found, with its caveats: Clinical and demographic metadata were provided uncurated, with the amount varying by source and participant.

Reading the germline V gene (reference sequence) gives CDR1 LNHDA and CDR2 SQIVND. Ends trimmed: V by 7 bases, J by 1 base; bases unmatched to a gene: 14. Inclusive of the bounding cysteine and phenylalanine, the CDR3 is 19 residues long. CDR3 DNA is the only sequence kept; it has 57 bases, read in frame from the first base. Sequenced input: peripheral blood. The chain is made from TRBV19 and TRBJ1-5, and 12 junction bases match TRBD1. This sequence was found in a woman aged 45 to 65 in a cohort sampled during active or convalescent COVID-19. The CDR3 corresponds to CASNTGQGARILSNQPQHF. The DNA sequence is given as TGTGCCAGTAATACGGGACAGGGGGCGCGGATTTTGAGCAATCAGCCCCAGCATTTT.